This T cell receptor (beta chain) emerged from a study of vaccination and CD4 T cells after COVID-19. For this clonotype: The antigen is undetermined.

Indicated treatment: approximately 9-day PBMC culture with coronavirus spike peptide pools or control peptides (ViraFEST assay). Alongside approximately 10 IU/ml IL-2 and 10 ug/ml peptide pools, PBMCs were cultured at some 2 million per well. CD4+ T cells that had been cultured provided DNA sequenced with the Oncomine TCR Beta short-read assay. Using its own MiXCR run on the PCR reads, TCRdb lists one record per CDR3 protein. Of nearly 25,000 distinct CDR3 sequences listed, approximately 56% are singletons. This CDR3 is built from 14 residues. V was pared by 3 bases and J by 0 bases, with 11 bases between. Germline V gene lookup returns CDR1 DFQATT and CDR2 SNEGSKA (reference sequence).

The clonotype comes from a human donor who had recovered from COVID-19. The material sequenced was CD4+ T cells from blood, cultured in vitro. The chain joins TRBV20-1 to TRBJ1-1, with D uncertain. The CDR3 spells CSASRGRLNTEAFF. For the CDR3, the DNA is TGCAGTGCTAGCAGAGGACGGCTGAACACTGAAGCTTTCTTT.